Each of the 15 T cell receptor beta chains below was sequenced from the same sample in a study of T cells after yellow fever vaccination. TCRdb re-derived calls from the 5' RACE reads in MiXCR, one entry per CDR3 protein. The sample lists some 500,000 distinct CDR3 sequences, approximately 13% occurring once. The material sequenced was PBMCs, taken on the day of the yellow fever booster vaccination. Receptors originate from a man under 40 who received the YFV17D yellow fever vaccine.

The chain is built from TRBV10-2 and TRBJ1-1, with no clear D. Germline CDR1 WSHSY, CDR2 SAAADI. V was shortened by 2 bases and J by 5 bases, with 12 bases between the two germline ends. This CDR3 comprises 14 residues. In DNA form, the CDR3 reads TGCGCCAGCAGTGAGCCGGTAGGTGGTACTGAAGCTTTCTTT. Translating it yields CASSEPVGGTEAFF.

The chain carries TRBV7-2 and TRBJ2-5, with TRBD2 identical over 11 bases. The V gene's germline CDR1 is SGHTA and CDR2 FQGNSA. The CDR3 covers 15 residues. V lost 5 bases, J lost 1 base, and 3 bases stayed unmatched. Here the CDR3 DNA reads TGTGCCAGCAGCGCAACTAGCGGGGGCCAAGAGACCCAGTACTTC. The encoded protein is CASSATSGGQETQYF.

This chain joins TRBV29-1 and TRBJ2-3; weak D call: TRBD2 (5 bases). The germline V and J ends were trimmed by 0 bases and 5 bases, with 9 bases remaining between them. Germline V gene lookup returns CDR1 SQVTM and CDR2 ANQGSEA. This CDR3 is 13 amino acids long. The CDR3 DNA follows: TGCAGCGTTGAAGATAGTGCGGGAGATACGCAGTATTTT. This encodes CSVEDSAGDTQYF.

This clonotype was detected a few times. This chain connects TRBV20-1 to TRBJ2-5; D remains unclear. This CDR3 has 13 residues. V lost 1 base, J lost 1 base, and 7 bases lay in between. Germline V gene lookup returns CDR1 DFQATT and CDR2 SNEGSKA (reference sequence). CDR3 loop: CSARGASQETQYF. CDR3 DNA: TGCAGTGCTAGAGGAGCCAGCCAAGAGACCCAGTACTTC.

V gene TRBV6-1 combines with J gene TRBJ2-7, with TRBD2 matching 11 bases. Germline trimming cut 6 bases from V and 4 bases from J; bases unmatched to any gene: 14. CDR3 size: 17 residues. From germline, CDR1 is MNHNS and CDR2 SASEGT. In nucleotides, the CDR3 is TGTGCCAGCAGCCGGTTGGGACTAGCGGCTATTAGGTACGAGCAGTACTTC. It codes for CASSRLGLAAIRYEQYF.

The chain couples TRBV11-2 to TRBJ2-2; 10 bases fit TRBD2. V gave up 4 bases and J gave up 5 bases; unmatched junction bases: 13. The CDR3 covers 18 residues. Germline lookup yields CDR1 SGHAT and CDR2 FQNNGV. The CDR3 is CASSSTTSGTALTGELFF. In nucleotides, the CDR3 is TGTGCCAGCAGCTCTACAACTAGCGGGACGGCCCTGACCGGGGAGCTGTTTTTT.

The J gene is TRBJ2-7, the V gene TRBV7-6; no definite D call. Germline assignment: CDR1 SGHVS and CDR2 FNYEAQ. V was pared by 8 bases and J by 1 base, with 15 bases between. This CDR3 has 14 residues. CDR3 sequence reads: CASASWPASYEQYF. As DNA, the CDR3 is TGTGCCAGCGCCAGCTGGCCCGCTTCCTACGAGCAGTACTTC.

The gene calls are TRBV12-3 or TRBV12-4 and TRBJ2-7; 8 bases match TRBD2. CDR3 size: 15 residues. V gave up 4 bases and J gave up 0 bases; unmatched junction bases: 5. The CDR3 sequence: CASSSLAGNSYEQYF. The CDR3 DNA reads TGTGCCAGCAGTTCCCTAGCGGGCAACTCCTACGAGCAGTACTTC.

The V and J genes are TRBV20-1 and TRBJ2-2, with 7 positions matching TRBD2. CDR3 length: 16 residues. The V gene end was trimmed by 3 bases and the J gene end by 0 bases; junction bases not matched to a gene: 7. CDR1 and CDR2 (germline): DFQATT, SNEGSKA (reference sequence). CDR3 sequence reads: CSARKGLAANTGELFF. The CDR3, as DNA: TGCAGTGCTAGGAAAGGCCTAGCGGCGAACACCGGGGAGCTGTTTTTT.

This clonotype was recorded many times. The rearrangement uses TRBV15 and TRBJ2-1, with unresolved D. The ends were cut back, 1 base at V and 0 bases at J, with 10 bases in the middle. There are 16 residues in the CDR3. The germline V gene has CDR1 LNHNV and CDR2 YYDKDF (reference sequence). As DNA, the CDR3 is TGTGCCACCAGCAGAGTAGTCAGGACCTCCTACAATGAGCAGTTCTTC. Its translation: CATSRVVRTSYNEQFF.

The table lists this clonotype with a few counts. This chain links TRBV7-2 with TRBJ2-1; D is possibly TRBD2 (5 bases). The CDR3 has 16 residues. Germline V gives CDR1 SGHTA, CDR2 FQGNSA. Trimming took off 6 bases at V and 0 bases at J, with 15 bases between the two ends. Here the CDR3 DNA reads TGTGCCAGCAGATCCTTCCGAGGGAGCTCCTACAATGAGCAGTTCTTC. Translated: CASRSFRGSSYNEQFF. The full variable domain, rest sourced from reference TRBV7-2 and TRBJ2-1, is GAGVSQSPSNKVTEKGKDVELRCDPISGHTALYWYRQSLGQGLEFLIYFQGNSAPDKSGLPSDRFSAERTGGSVSTLTIQRTQQEDSAVYLCASRSFRGSSYNEQFFGPGTRLTVL.

Points on this clonotype: As the CDR3 is not closed by the conserved phenylalanine or tryptophan, this likely results from a read error. This rearrangement joins TRBV9 to TRBJ2-5; D unclear. The V and J ends lost 1 base and 3 bases respectively, with 10 bases between them. The CDR3 is 14 amino acids. The germline V gene encodes CDR1 SGDLS and CDR2 YYNGEE. The DNA of the CDR3 is TGTGCCAGCAGCGTATCCCCCAGTGAAGAGACCCAGTACCTC. Translating gives CASSVSPSEETQYL.

This chain links TRBV2 with TRBJ1-5; D is ambiguous. CDR1 and CDR2 (germline): SNHLY, FYNNEI. The V end lost 6 bases, the J end lost 7 bases, and 16 bases lay between the germline ends. CDR3 size: 14 residues. The CDR3: CASSGPGIGQPQHF. CDR3 DNA: TGTGCCAGCAGCGGACCCGGGATCGGACAGCCCCAGCATTTT.

Of note for this clonotype: One junction end does not reproduce the germline sequence, and a read error may be involved. V and J are TRBV9 and TRBJ2-1; 10 bases fit TRBD2. This CDR3 comprises 15 residues. Per germline, CDR1 SGDLS and CDR2 YYNGEE. The CDR3 sequence is CASSVHGAGGTEQIF. CDR3 bases: TGTGCCAGCAGCGTACATGGAGCGGGAGGGACTGAGCAGATCTTC.

This clonotype turned up a few times. V and J are TRBV7-9 and TRBJ2-2; tentative D call: TRBD1 (5 bases). CDR3 length: 16 residues. V was clipped by 0 bases and J by 5 bases, with 13 bases between them. Per germline, CDR1 SEHNR and CDR2 FQNEAQ (reference sequence). CDR3 sequence: CASSLAGRVRTGELFF. The CDR3 DNA follows: TGTGCCAGCAGCTTAGCGGGGCGTGTGAGGACCGGGGAGCTGTTTTTT. Based on the CDR3 plus reference TRBV7-9 and TRBJ2-2, the full variable domain is DTGVSQNPRHKITKRGQNVTFRCDPISEHNRLYWYRQTLGQGPEFLTYFQNEAQLEKSRLLSDRFSAERPKGSFSTLEIQRTEQGDSAMYLCASSLAGRVRTGELFFGEGSRLTVL.